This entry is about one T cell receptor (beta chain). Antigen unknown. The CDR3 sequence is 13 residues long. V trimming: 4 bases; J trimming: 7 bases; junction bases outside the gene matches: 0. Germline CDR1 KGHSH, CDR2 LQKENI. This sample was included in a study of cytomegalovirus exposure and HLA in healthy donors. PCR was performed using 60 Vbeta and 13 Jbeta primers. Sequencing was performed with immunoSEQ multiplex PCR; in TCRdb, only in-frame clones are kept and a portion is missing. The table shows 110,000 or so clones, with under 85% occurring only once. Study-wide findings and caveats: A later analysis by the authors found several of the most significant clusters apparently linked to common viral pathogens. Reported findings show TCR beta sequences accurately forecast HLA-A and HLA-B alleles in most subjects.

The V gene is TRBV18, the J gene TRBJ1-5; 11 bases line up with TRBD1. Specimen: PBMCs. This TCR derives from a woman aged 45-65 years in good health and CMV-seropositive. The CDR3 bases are TGTGCCAGCTCACGGACAGGGGGCCAGCCCCAGCATTTT. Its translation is CASSRTGGQPQHF.